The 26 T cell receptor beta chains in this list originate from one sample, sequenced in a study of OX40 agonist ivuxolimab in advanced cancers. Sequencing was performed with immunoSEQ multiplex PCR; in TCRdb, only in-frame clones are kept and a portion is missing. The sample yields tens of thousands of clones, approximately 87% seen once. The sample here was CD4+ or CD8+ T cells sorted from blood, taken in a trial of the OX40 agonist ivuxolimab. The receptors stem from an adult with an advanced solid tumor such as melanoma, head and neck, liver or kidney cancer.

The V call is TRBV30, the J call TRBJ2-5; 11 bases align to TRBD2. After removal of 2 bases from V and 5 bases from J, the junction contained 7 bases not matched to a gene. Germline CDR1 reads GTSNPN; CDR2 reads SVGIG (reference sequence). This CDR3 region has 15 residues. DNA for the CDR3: TGTGCCTGGAGTCAACTAGCGGGGGCGGGGGAGACCCAGTACTTC. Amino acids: CAWSQLAGAGETQYF.

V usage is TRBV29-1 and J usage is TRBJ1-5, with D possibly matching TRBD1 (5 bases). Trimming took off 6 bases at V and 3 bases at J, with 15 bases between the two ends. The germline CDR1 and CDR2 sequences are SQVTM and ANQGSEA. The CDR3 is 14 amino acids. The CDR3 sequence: CSVSSGQYNQPQHF. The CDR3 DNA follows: TGCAGCGTCTCATCGGGGCAGTACAATCAGCCCCAGCATTTT.

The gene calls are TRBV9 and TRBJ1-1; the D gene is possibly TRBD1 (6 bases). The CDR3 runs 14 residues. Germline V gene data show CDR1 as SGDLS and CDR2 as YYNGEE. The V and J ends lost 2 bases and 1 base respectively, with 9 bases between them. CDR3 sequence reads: CASSVGGTNTEAFF. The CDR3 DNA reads TGTGCCAGCAGCGTGGGGGGCACGAACACTGAAGCTTTCTTT.

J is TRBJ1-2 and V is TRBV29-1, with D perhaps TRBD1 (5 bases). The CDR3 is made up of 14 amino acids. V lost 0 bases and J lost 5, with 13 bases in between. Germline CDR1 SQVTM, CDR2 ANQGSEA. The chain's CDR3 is CSVEEARGPYGYTF. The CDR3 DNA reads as TGCAGCGTTGAAGAGGCGCGGGGACCTTATGGCTACACCTTC.

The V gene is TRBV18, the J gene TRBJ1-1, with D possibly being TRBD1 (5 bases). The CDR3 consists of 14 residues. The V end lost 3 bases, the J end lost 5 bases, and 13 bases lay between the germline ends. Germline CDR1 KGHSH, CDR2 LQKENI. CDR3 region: CASSPTASGTEAFF. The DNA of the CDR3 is TGTGCCAGCTCACCGACGGCCTCAGGGACTGAAGCTTTCTTT.

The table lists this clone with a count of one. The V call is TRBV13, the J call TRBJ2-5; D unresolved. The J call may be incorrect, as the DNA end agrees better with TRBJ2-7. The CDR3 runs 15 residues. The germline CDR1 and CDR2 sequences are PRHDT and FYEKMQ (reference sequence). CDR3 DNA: TGTGCCAGCAGCTTAAAGCTATCTGGCCGGGACGAGCAGTACTTC. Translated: CASSLKLSGRDEQYF.

The CDR3 spells CASSIDRWVGAGELFF. The CDR3 DNA reads as TGTGCCAGTAGTATAGATCGTTGGGTCGGAGCCGGGGAGCTGTTTTTT. The chain uses TRBV19 and TRBJ2-2; D is ambiguous. Germline-derived CDR1 and CDR2 are LNHDA and SQIVND (reference sequence). V was cut by 0 bases and J by 6 bases, with 14 bases left in between. There are 16 residues in the CDR3.

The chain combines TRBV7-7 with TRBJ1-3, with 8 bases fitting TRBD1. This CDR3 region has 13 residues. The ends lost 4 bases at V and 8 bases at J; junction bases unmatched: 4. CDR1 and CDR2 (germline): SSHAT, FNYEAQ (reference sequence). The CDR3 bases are TGTGCCAGCAGCTCCGACAGGGGACACACCATATATTTT. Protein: CASSSDRGHTIYF. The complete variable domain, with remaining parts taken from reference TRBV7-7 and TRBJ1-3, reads GAGVSQSPRYKVTKRGQDVTLRCDPISSHATLYWYQQALGQGPEFLTYFNYEAQPDKSGLPSDRFSAERPEGSISTLTIQRTEQRDSAMYRCASSSDRGHTIYFGEGSWLTVV.

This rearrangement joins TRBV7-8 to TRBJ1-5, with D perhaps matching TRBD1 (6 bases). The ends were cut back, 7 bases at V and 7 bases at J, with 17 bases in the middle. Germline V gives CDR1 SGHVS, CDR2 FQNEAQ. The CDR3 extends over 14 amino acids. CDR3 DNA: TGTGCCAGCACAACGCTGTGGGGGGCACAGCCCCAGCATTTT. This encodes CASTTLWGAQPQHF.

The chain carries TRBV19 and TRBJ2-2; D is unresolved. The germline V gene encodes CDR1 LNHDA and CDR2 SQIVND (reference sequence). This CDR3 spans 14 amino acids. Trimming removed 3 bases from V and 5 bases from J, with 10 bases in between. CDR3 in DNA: TGTGCCAGTAGTATCCCCAAAAATACCGGGGAGCTGTTTTTT. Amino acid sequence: CASSIPKNTGELFF.

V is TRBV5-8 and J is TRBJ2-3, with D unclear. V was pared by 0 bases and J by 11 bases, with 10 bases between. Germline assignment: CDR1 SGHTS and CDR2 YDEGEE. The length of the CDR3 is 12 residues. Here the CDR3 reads CASSLDLGKQYF. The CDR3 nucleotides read TGTGCCAGCAGCTTGGATCTAGGAAAGCAGTATTTT.

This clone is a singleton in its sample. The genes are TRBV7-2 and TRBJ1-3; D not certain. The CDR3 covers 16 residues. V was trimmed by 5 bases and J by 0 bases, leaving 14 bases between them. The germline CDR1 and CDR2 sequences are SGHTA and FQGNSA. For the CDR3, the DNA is TGTGCCAGCAGCCACCCTGTCGGGAGCTCTGGAAACACCATATATTTT. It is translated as CASSHPVGSSGNTIYF.

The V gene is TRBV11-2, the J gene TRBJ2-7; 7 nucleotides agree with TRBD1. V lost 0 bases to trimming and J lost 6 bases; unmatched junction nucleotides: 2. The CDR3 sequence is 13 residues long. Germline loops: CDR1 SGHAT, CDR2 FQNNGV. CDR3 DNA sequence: TGTGCCAGCAGCTTAGATACAGGGGTCGAGCAGTACTTC. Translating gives CASSLDTGVEQYF.

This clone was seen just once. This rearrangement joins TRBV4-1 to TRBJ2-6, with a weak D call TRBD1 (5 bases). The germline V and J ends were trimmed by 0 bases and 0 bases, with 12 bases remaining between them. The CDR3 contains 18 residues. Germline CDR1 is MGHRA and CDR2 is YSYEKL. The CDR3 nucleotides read TGCGCCAGCAGCCAAGATGGCGTGGGGCGCTCTGGGGCCAACGTCCTGACTTTC. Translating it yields CASSQDGVGRSGANVLTF.

The CDR3 protein is CASSQTGSTGELFF. The CDR3 DNA reads TGTGCCAGCAGCCAGACAGGGAGCACCGGGGAGCTGTTTTTT. The chain links TRBV7-9 to TRBJ2-2, with 7 bases fitting TRBD1. CDR1 and CDR2 from the germline V gene are SEHNR and FQNEAQ (reference sequence). CDR3 length: 14 residues. V lost 5 bases and J lost 4; bases outside the gene matches: 4.

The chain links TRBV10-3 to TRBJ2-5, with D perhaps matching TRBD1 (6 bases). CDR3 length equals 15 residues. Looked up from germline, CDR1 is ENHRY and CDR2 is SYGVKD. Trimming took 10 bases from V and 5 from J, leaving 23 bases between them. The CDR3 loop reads CATKKTGNGVETQYF. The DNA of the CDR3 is TGTGCCACCAAAAAAACAGGGAATGGTGTGGAGACCCAGTACTTC.

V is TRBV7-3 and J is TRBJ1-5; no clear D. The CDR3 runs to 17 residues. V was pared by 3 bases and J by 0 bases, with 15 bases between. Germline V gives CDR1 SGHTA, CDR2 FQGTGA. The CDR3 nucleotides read TGTGCCAGCAGCTTGGGCAATGTTGCCGATAGCAATCAGCCCCAGCATTTT. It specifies CASSLGNVADSNQPQHF.

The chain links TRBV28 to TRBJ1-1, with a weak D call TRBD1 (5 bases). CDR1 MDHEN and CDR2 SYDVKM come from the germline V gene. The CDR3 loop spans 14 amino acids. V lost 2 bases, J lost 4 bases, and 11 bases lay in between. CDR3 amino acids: CASSLGAWGTEAFF. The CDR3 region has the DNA TGTGCCAGCAGTTTAGGGGCGTGGGGCACTGAAGCTTTCTTT.

Here the CDR3 reads CASSLAEAGTASGNTIYF. Here the CDR3 DNA reads TGTGCCAGCAGCTTAGCGGAAGCCGGGACGGCCTCTGGAAACACCATATATTTT. The chain recombines TRBV7-6 with TRBJ1-3; possible D gene TRBD1, 5 bases. From germline, CDR1 is SGHVS and CDR2 FNYEAQ. Trimming removed 0 bases from V and 0 bases from J, with 15 bases in between. This CDR3 is built from 18 residues.

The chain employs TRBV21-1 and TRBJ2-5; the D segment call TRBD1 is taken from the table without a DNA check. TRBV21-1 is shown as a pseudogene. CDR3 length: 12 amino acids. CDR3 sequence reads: CASTAGLQTQYF. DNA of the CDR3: TGTGCCAGCACCGCAGGCCTCCAGACCCAGTACTTC.

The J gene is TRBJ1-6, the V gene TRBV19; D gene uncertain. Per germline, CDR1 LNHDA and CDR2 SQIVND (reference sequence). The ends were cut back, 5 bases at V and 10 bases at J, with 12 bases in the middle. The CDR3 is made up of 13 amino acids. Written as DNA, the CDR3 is TGTGCCAGTAGTGTCGGGGTTGGATCACCCCTCCACTTT. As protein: CASSVGVGSPLHF.

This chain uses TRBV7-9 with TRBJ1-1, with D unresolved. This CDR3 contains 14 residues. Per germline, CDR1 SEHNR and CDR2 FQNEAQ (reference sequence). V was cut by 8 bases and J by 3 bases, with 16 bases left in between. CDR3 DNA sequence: TGTGCCAGCCAAGGGAGGGCGGTGGACACTGAAGCTTTCTTT. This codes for CASQGRAVDTEAFF.

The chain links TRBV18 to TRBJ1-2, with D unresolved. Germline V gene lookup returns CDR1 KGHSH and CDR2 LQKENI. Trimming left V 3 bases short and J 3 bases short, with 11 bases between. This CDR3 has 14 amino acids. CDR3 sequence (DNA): TGTGCCAGCTCACCGGGGAAACCGGACTATGGCTACACCTTC. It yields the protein CASSPGKPDYGYTF.

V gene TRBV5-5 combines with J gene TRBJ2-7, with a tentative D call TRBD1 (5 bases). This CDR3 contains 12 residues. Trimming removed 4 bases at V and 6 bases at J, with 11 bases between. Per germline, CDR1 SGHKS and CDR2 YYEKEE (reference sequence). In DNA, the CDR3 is TGTGCCAGCAGCCCCAGGGAAGGCGAGCAGTACTTC. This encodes CASSPREGEQYF.

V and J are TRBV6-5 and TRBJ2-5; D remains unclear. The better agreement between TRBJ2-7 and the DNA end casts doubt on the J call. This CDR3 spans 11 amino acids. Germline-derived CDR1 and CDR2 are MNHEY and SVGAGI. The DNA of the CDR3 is TGTGCCAGCAGTTCAGTCTACGAGCAGTACTTC. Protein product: CASSSVYEQYF.

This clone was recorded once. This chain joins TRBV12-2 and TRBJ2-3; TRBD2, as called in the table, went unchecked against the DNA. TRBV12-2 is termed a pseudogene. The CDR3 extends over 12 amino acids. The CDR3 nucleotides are TGTGCAAGTCGCCTAGGAGGAGATACGCAGTATTTT. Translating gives CASRLGGDTQYF.